What follows are 20 T cell receptor beta chains derived from one specimen sequenced in a study of blood T cell repertoires in COVID-19. Using immunoSEQ multiplex PCR, the repertoire was profiled, and TCRdb retains in-frame clones only, with some absent. Found here are around 110,000 clones, roughly 84% of them singletons; the top ten hold approximately 4.1%. Material: peripheral blood. The receptors stem from a human donor in a cohort sampled during active COVID-19.

Ten or more counts support this clone. The V call is TRBV7-2, the J call TRBJ1-2; D possibly corresponds to TRBD1 (5 bases). CDR1 is SGHTA, CDR2 FQGNSA, per germline. The CDR3 is 12 amino acids. Trimming removed 5 bases at V and 8 bases at J, with 12 bases between. CDR3 DNA sequence: TGTGCCAGCAGCCCCCGGACAACCGGCTACACCTTC. Translated, it gives CASSPRTTGYTF.

This clone was detected many times. V gene TRBV5-1 combines with J gene TRBJ1-1; D is unclear. This CDR3 is built from 13 residues. V lost 5 bases and J lost 2, with 10 bases in between. Germline loops: CDR1 SGHRS, CDR2 YFSETQ. CDR3 loop: CASSEIVNTEAFF. In nucleotides, the CDR3 is TGCGCCAGCAGTGAGATCGTCAACACTGAAGCTTTCTTT. Complete variable domain (other parts from reference TRBV5-1 and TRBJ1-1): KAGVTQTPRYLIKTRGQQVTLSCSPISGHRSVSWYQQTPGQGLQFLFEYFSETQRNKGNFPGRFSGRQFSNSRSEMNVSTLELGDSALYLCASSEIVNTEAFFGQGTRLTVV.

The chain uses TRBV3-1 (or the pseudogene TRBV3-2) and TRBJ1-4, with D possibly matching TRBD1 (5 bases). The CDR3 covers 15 residues. The germline V and J ends were trimmed by 5 bases and 4 bases, with 14 bases remaining between them. Germline CDR1 reads LGHDT; CDR2 reads YNNKEL (reference sequence). CDR3 DNA sequence: TGTGCCAGCAGCTCCGGGGGGAAAATTAATGAAAAACTGTTTTTT. Its protein product is CASSSGGKINEKLFF.

The genes are TRBV19 and TRBJ1-1, with D perhaps matching TRBD1 (6 bases). This CDR3 has 15 amino acids. Looked up from germline, CDR1 is LNHDA and CDR2 is SQIVND (reference sequence). With 3 bases removed from V and 1 base from J, the gap between germline ends came to 12 bases. The CDR3 reads CASSISGGPNTEAFF. CDR3 nucleotides: TGTGCCAGTAGTATTTCGGGGGGCCCGAACACTGAAGCTTTCTTT.

This clone was seen more than once but under ten times. V usage is TRBV18 and J usage is TRBJ1-5; TRBD1 agrees at 7 bases. CDR1 is KGHSH, CDR2 LQKENI, per germline. Losses at the gene ends were 4 bases for V and 1 base for J; bases not matched to a gene: 4. CDR3 length equals 15 residues. In DNA form, the CDR3 reads TGTGCCAGCTCACGGTCGGACAGGAGCAATCAGCCCCAGCATTTT. It codes for CASSRSDRSNQPQHF. Looking up the rest from reference TRBV18 and TRBJ1-5 gives the full variable domain: NAGVMQNPRHLVRRRGQEARLRCSPMKGHSHVYWYRQLPEEGLKFMVYLQKENIIDESGMPKERFSAEFPKEGPSILRIQQVVRGDSAAYFCASSRSDRSNQPQHFGDGTRLSIL.

The chain joins TRBV11-1 to TRBJ2-3; D may be TRBD2 (6 bases). Trimming stripped 3 bases from V and 4 bases from J, with 14 bases between. CDR1 is SGHAT and CDR2 is FQDESV in the germline V gene (reference sequence). The CDR3 extends over 15 amino acids. DNA of the CDR3: TGTGCCAGCAGCTTCTTGCTAGCGATGCCAGATACGCAGTATTTT. Its translation: CASSFLLAMPDTQYF.

This rearrangement joins TRBV20-1 to TRBJ1-1; D is uncertain. CDR3 length equals 11 residues. Germline V gives CDR1 DFQATT, CDR2 SNEGSKA (reference sequence). The V end was cut by 0 bases, the J end by 7 bases, with 6 bases between. The CDR3, as DNA: TGCAGTGCTAGAGAAGCATATGAAGCTTTCTTT. As protein: CSAREAYEAFF.

V and J are TRBV7-6 and TRBJ2-3; 7 nucleotides align to TRBD2. CDR1 is SGHVS, CDR2 FNYEAQ, per germline. Trimming took 6 bases from V and 3 from J; bases not matched to a gene: 6. The CDR3 has 14 residues. DNA for the CDR3: TGTGCCAGCAGTTTGTGGGAGGGGACAGATACGCAGTATTTT. Translating it yields CASSLWEGTDTQYF.

V gene TRBV20-1 combines with J gene TRBJ1-1, with 8 bases lining up with TRBD1. The CDR3 is 11 amino acids. Per germline, CDR1 DFQATT and CDR2 SNEGSKA (reference sequence). Unmatched junction bases numbered 5, after V lost 3 bases and J lost 11 bases. The CDR3 is CSASRTGQAFF. The CDR3 DNA reads as TGCAGTGCTAGCAGGACAGGGCAGGCTTTCTTT.

CDR3 in DNA: TGTGCCAGCAGCTCCCCAGGACAGGGCTTCACAGATACGCAGTATTTT. Its translation: CASSSPGQGFTDTQYF. The rearrangement links TRBV11-1 to TRBJ2-3, with 8 bases aligning to TRBD1. This CDR3 has 16 residues. Trimming cost V 4 bases and J 2 bases; bases outside gene matches: 8. Germline-derived CDR1 and CDR2 are SGHAT and FQDESV (reference sequence).

The V call is TRBV5-5, the J call TRBJ2-7; no definite D call. Germline V lookup: CDR1 SGHKS, CDR2 YYEKEE (reference sequence). Trimming cost V 1 base and J 4 bases, with 9 bases left between them. The CDR3 consists of 13 residues. Written as DNA, the CDR3 is TGTGCCAGCAGCTTGCTCCAACGGTACGAGCAGTACGTC. Protein sequence: CASSLLQRYEQYV.

The rearrangement joins TRBV5-1 to TRBJ1-4; D is uncertain. Germline-derived CDR1 and CDR2 are SGHRS and YFSETQ. The CDR3 totals 14 residues. Trimming took off 2 bases at V and 4 bases at J, with 9 bases between the two ends. CDR3 bases: TGCGCCAGCAGCTTCACAGCCGGTAATGAAAAACTGTTTTTT. Translating it yields CASSFTAGNEKLFF.

The CDR3 DNA is TGTGCCAGCAGTCCCATACTGGACAGGGTGGGAGAGACCCAGTACTTC. Its protein is CASSPILDRVGETQYF. The chain recombines TRBV28 with TRBJ2-5; 8 positions agree with TRBD1. The germline V gene has CDR1 MDHEN and CDR2 SYDVKM. The CDR3 runs to 16 residues. Losses at the gene ends were 5 bases for V and 4 bases for J; bases not matched to a gene: 12.

The J gene is TRBJ2-1, the V gene TRBV9, with TRBD2 identical over 9 bases. The CDR3 length is 15 residues. V gave up 0 bases and J gave up 4 bases; unmatched junction bases: 2. Per germline, CDR1 SGDLS and CDR2 YYNGEE. The CDR3 coding sequence is TGTGCCAGCAGCGTAGGACTAGCGGATTACAATGAGCAGTTCTTC. It specifies CASSVGLADYNEQFF. Supplemented by reference TRBV9 and TRBJ2-1, the full variable domain reads DSGVTQTPKHLITATGQRVTLRCSPRSGDLSVYWYQQSLDQGLQFLIQYYNGEERAKGNILERFSAQQFPDLHSELNLSSLELGDSALYFCASSVGLADYNEQFFGPGTRLTVL.

V gene TRBV11-2 combines with J gene TRBJ1-2; 8 bases align to TRBD1. The junction had 4 bases not matched to a gene; V was cut back by 2 bases and J by 2 bases. The CDR3 is 15 amino acids. Germline values: CDR1 SGHAT, CDR2 FQNNGV. CDR3 sequence (DNA): TGTGCCAGCAGCTTACAGGGGGCTGGGAACTATGGCTACACCTTC. Translation: CASSLQGAGNYGYTF.

The chain employs TRBV19 and TRBJ1-1; 7 bases are shared with TRBD1. The CDR3 runs to 14 residues. The germline V gene has CDR1 LNHDA and CDR2 SQIVND (reference sequence). Unmatched junction bases numbered 13, after V lost 10 bases and J lost 5 bases. The CDR3 spells CATGTVGARTEAFF. The CDR3 nucleotides are TGTGCCACCGGGACAGTGGGGGCGCGTACTGAAGCTTTCTTT.

The V call is TRBV6-2 or TRBV6-3, the J call TRBJ2-3; TRBD2 matches at 7 bases. Germline V gene sequence: CDR1 MNHEY, CDR2 SVGEGT. The length of the CDR3 is 14 residues. The trim removed 6 bases at V and 8 bases at J, leaving 11 bases unmatched. The CDR3 DNA reads TGTGCCAGCAGCCAAGCGGGAAATGACGCTACGCAGTATTTT. As protein: CASSQAGNDATQYF.

The chain joins TRBV7-2 to TRBJ2-5; TRBD2 matches 11 bases. The CDR3 totals 17 residues. Looked up from germline, CDR1 is SGHTA and CDR2 is FQGNSA. Trimming removed 5 bases from V and 5 bases from J; junction bases left unmatched: 13. The CDR3 DNA reads TGTGCCAGCAGCCGCGGTGGTAGCGGGGGGGCGGGGGAGACCCAGTACTTC. Its protein is CASSRGGSGGAGETQYF.

The chain combines TRBV24-1 with TRBJ1-5, with 11 bases matching TRBD1. The J segment lost 0 bases and the V segment lost 9 bases, leaving 3 bases of the junction unmatched. The germline V gene has CDR1 KGHDR and CDR2 SFDVKD. This CDR3 spans 15 amino acids. The CDR3 DNA sequence: TGTGCCACCGGACAGGGGGCTAATAGCAATCAGCCCCAGCATTTT. Encoded protein: CATGQGANSNQPQHF.

A single count supports this clone. This sequence joins TRBV11-2 and TRBJ2-3; the D gene is possibly TRBD1 (5 bases). Looked up from germline, CDR1 is SGHAT and CDR2 is FQNNGV. The CDR3 totals 13 residues. V was trimmed by 5 bases and J by 5 bases, leaving 11 bases between them. The CDR3 region has the DNA TGTGCCAGCAGCCGTCCTGACAGAGATACGCAGTATTTT. It specifies CASSRPDRDTQYF.